A single sample is the source of the 18 T cell receptor beta chains below, sequenced in a study of brain T cells in children with intractable seizures. Time point denoted: blood from clinic visit 5 months post-surgery; TSC patient then seizure free. TCRdb's table, derived via immunoSEQ multiplex PCR, lists solely in-frame clones and lacks some. The repertoire includes 340,000 or so clones, over 90% of them detected once, and about 6% sits in the top ten. Material: peripheral blood, obtained more than 4 months after surgery. Receptors were obtained from a boy younger than two with tuberous sclerosis and intractable seizures.

This clone was found once. The genes are TRBV6-6 and TRBJ2-3, with 7 bases lining up with TRBD2. The CDR3 covers 15 residues. V shed 2 bases and J 4 bases; nucleotides not matched to a gene: 6. Germline lookup yields CDR1 MNHNY and CDR2 SVGAGI (reference sequence). The CDR3: CASSYRGEWPDTQYF. CDR3 sequence (DNA): TGTGCCAGCAGTTACCGGGGGGAATGGCCAGATACGCAGTATTTT.

The chain recombines TRBV29-1 with TRBJ1-2; D call uncertain. Germline V gives CDR1 SQVTM, CDR2 ANQGSEA. CDR3 length equals 13 residues. Trimming took off 5 bases at V and 4 bases at J, with 14 bases between the two ends. This CDR3 reads CSVQVAESYGYTF. The CDR3 DNA reads TGCAGCGTTCAGGTGGCAGAGAGCTATGGCTACACCTTC.

CDR3 sequence (DNA): TGTGCCAGCAGCCAAGCTTTAGGTTCGATCTATGGCTACACCTTC. It encodes CASSQALGSIYGYTF. The chain couples TRBV14 to TRBJ1-2; D is uncertain. The CDR3 has 15 amino acids. Per the germline V gene, CDR1 is SGHDN and CDR2 is FVKESK. The V end lost 1 base, the J end lost 4 bases, and 13 bases lay between the germline ends.

In this sample, this clone turned up once. CDR3 sequence reads: CASSIDTGYSNQPQHF. Here the CDR3 DNA reads TGTGCCAGTAGTATAGATACAGGCTATAGCAATCAGCCCCAGCATTTT. The V call is TRBV19, the J call TRBJ1-5; perhaps TRBD1 as D (5 bases). Deletions cut 0 bases from V and 0 bases from J, with 9 bases between. Germline V gene data show CDR1 as LNHDA and CDR2 as SQIVND (reference sequence). The CDR3 loop spans 16 amino acids.

The J gene is TRBJ1-2, the V gene TRBV5-4; maybe TRBD1 (5 bases). The CDR3 spans 13 residues. Looked up from germline, CDR1 is SGHNT and CDR2 is YYREEE (reference sequence). V was clipped by 1 base and J by 8 bases, with 12 bases between them. The CDR3 is CASSLIRWGGYTF. CDR3 DNA sequence: TGTGCCAGCAGCTTGATCCGGTGGGGGGGCTACACCTTC.

V gene TRBV11-2 combines with J gene TRBJ2-1; D unclear. This CDR3 spans 11 amino acids. Germline V CDR1 and CDR2: SGHAT, FQNNGV. The ends were cut back, 5 bases at V and 15 bases at J, with 14 bases in the middle. CDR3 loop: CASSLGLVLFF. CDR3 nucleotide sequence: TGTGCCAGCAGCCTCGGCCTAGTTCTGTTCTTC. The full variable domain, rest sourced from reference TRBV11-2 and TRBJ2-1, is EAGVAQSPRYKIIEKRQSVAFWCNPISGHATLYWYQQILGQGPKLLIQFQNNGVVDDSQLPKDRFSAERLKGVDSTLKIQPAKLEDSAVYLCASSLGLVLFFGPGTRLTVL.

The J gene is TRBJ2-3, the V gene TRBV7-3; D gene unclear. The CDR3 consists of 11 residues. V lost 5 bases and J 7 bases, leaving 7 bases between the germline ends. The germline CDR1 and CDR2 sequences are SGHTA and FQGTGA. For the CDR3, the DNA is TGTGCCAGCAGCAACGCAAATACGCAGTATTTT. Translating it yields CASSNANTQYF.

The table lists this clone with a few counts. The J gene is TRBJ1-5, the V gene TRBV18, with D uncertain. This CDR3 is 15 amino acids long. The germline V gene encodes CDR1 KGHSH and CDR2 LQKENI. V gave up 1 base and J gave up 5 bases, with 12 bases separating them. The CDR3, as DNA: TGTGCCAGCTCACCACTCGCCAGCCCGGATCAGCCCCAGCATTTT. Its protein product is CASSPLASPDQPQHF.

The chain carries TRBV14 and TRBJ1-2; 8 bases are a match to TRBD1. Germline V gives CDR1 SGHDN, CDR2 FVKESK. The V gene end was trimmed by 2 bases and the J gene end by 4 bases; junction bases not matched to a gene: 12. This CDR3 is built from 17 residues. The CDR3 sequence is CASSQSEDRVLFYGYTF. CDR3 sequence (DNA): TGTGCCAGCAGCCAATCCGAGGACAGGGTATTATTCTATGGCTACACCTTC.

This clone was counted once. This chain connects TRBV11-2 to TRBJ2-1, with D possibly matching TRBD2 (6 bases). V was shortened by 0 bases and J by 10 bases, with 22 bases between the two germline ends. Germline V gene lookup returns CDR1 SGHAT and CDR2 FQNNGV. This CDR3 is 17 amino acids long. This chain's CDR3 is CASSLEVGDFIRGEQFF. CDR3 coding DNA: TGTGCCAGCAGCTTAGAAGTAGGCGACTTCATCCGGGGGGAGCAGTTCTTC.

This chain joins TRBV27 and TRBJ2-3; 7 bases align to TRBD1. CDR3 length: 13 residues. Germline V gene lookup returns CDR1 MNHEY and CDR2 SMNVEV (reference sequence). V was pared by 5 bases and J by 4 bases, with 3 bases of the junction left unmatched. Here the CDR3 reads CASSRDSPDTQYF. In DNA form, the CDR3 reads TGTGCCAGCAGTCGGGACAGCCCAGATACGCAGTATTTT.

J is TRBJ2-7 and V is TRBV24-1; D is uncertain. This CDR3 comprises 14 residues. Per germline, CDR1 KGHDR and CDR2 SFDVKD. The V gene lost 3 bases and the J gene lost 3 bases, with 11 bases spanning the gap. The CDR3 reads CATSDPRQNYEQYF. The CDR3 nucleotides are TGTGCCACCAGTGATCCCAGACAAAACTACGAGCAGTACTTC.

The rearrangement joins TRBV7-3 to TRBJ2-3; tentative D call: TRBD2 (5 bases). The CDR3 runs 18 residues. Germline V gene sequence: CDR1 SGHTA, CDR2 FQGTGA. V lost 5 bases and J 3 bases, leaving 24 bases between the germline ends. Here the CDR3 reads CASSQHVLTSMLTDTQYF. In DNA, the CDR3 is TGTGCCAGCAGCCAACACGTCTTAACTAGTATGTTGACAGATACGCAGTATTTT. The entire variable domain, with the rest obtained from reference TRBV7-3 and TRBJ2-3, is as follows: GAGVSQTPSNKVTEKGKYVELRCDPISGHTALYWYRQSLGQGPEFLIYFQGTGAADDSGLPNDRFFAVRPEGSVSTLKIQRTERGDSAVYLCASSQHVLTSMLTDTQYFGPGTRLTVL.

The chain uses TRBV24-1 and TRBJ1-1, with D possibly TRBD1 on 6 matching bases. This CDR3 region has 13 residues. V lost 8 bases and J lost 1, with 10 bases in between. Germline V CDR1 and CDR2: KGHDR, SFDVKD. The CDR3 sequence is CATKARGNTEAFF. In DNA form, the CDR3 reads TGTGCCACCAAGGCCAGGGGGAACACTGAAGCTTTCTTT.

This rearrangement joins TRBV28 to TRBJ2-1, with D tentatively TRBD2 (6 bases). Germline CDR1 MDHEN, CDR2 SYDVKM. Trimming cost V 2 bases and J 0 bases, with 8 bases left between them. The CDR3 is made up of 15 amino acids. The DNA of the CDR3 is TGTGCCAGCAGTTTAGGAGGGAGCTCCTACAATGAGCAGTTCTTC. Amino acid sequence: CASSLGGSSYNEQFF.

The chain has TRBV5-1 and TRBJ2-7; TRBD2 matches at 10 bases. Unmatched junction bases numbered 10, after V lost 7 bases and J lost 3 bases. In germline, CDR1 is SGHRS, CDR2 YFSETQ. The CDR3 sequence is 15 residues long. The CDR3 loop is CASQNLAGVGYEQYF. For the CDR3, the DNA is TGCGCCAGCCAGAACCTAGCGGGAGTTGGCTACGAGCAGTACTTC.

The chain uses TRBV12-3 or TRBV12-4 and TRBJ2-3; possible D gene TRBD2, 5 bases. This CDR3 spans 13 amino acids. Trimming removed 4 bases from V and 5 bases from J, with 10 bases in between. The CDR3 nucleotides read TGTGCCAGCAGTTACTCCGAGGGAGATACGCAGTATTTT. It codes for CASSYSEGDTQYF.

The chain combines TRBV16 with TRBJ2-1; possibly TRBD1 for D (6 bases). The ends were cut back, 6 bases at V and 7 bases at J, with 22 bases in the middle. Per the germline V gene, CDR1 is KGHSY and CDR2 is FQNENV. The CDR3 is 16 amino acids. CDR3 bases: TGTGCCAGCAGGCCGCTGGACAACAGGGTACGAAATGAGCAGTTCTTC. Protein product: CASRPLDNRVRNEQFF.